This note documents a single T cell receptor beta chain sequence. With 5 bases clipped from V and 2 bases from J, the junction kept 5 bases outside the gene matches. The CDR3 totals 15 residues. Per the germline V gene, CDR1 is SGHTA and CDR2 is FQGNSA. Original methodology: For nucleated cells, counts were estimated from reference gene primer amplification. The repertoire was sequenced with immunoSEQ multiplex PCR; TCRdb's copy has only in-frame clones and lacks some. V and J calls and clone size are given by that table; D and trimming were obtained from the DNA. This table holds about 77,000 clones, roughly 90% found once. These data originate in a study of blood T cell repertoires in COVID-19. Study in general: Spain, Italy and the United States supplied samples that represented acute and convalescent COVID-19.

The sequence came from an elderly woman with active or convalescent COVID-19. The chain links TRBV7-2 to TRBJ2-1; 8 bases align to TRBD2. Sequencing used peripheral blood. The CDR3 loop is CASSPGGGAYNEQFF. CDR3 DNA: TGTGCCAGCAGCCCCGGGGGGGGTGCCTACAATGAGCAGTTCTTC.